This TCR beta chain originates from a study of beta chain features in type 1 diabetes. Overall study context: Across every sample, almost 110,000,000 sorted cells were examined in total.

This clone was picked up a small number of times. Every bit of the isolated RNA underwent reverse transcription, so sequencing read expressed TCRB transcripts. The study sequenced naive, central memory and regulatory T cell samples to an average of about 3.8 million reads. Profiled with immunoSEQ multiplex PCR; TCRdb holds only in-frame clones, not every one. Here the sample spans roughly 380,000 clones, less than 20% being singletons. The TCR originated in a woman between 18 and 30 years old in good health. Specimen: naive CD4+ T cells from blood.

The CDR3 region is CASSSAGTGAAYEQYF. The CDR3 DNA reads as TGTGCCAGCAGCTCCGCCGGGACAGGAGCGGCCTACGAGCAGTACTTC. This rearrangement joins TRBV11-1 to TRBJ2-7; TRBD1 matches 8 bases. There are 16 residues in the CDR3. Losses at the gene ends were 4 bases for V and 2 bases for J; bases not matched to a gene: 10. Germline assignment: CDR1 SGHAT and CDR2 FQDESV (reference sequence).